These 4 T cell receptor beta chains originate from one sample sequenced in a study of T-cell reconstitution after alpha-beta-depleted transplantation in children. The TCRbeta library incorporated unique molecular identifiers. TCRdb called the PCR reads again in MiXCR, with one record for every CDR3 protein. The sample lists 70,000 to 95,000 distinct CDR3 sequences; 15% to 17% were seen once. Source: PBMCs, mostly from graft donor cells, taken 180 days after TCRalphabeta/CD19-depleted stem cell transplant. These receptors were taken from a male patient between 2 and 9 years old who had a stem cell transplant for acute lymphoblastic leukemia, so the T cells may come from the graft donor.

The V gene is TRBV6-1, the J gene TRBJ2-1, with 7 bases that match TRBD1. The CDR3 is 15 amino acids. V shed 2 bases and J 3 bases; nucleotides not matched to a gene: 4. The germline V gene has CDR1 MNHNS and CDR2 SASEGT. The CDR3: CASSELAGGYNEQFF. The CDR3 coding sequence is TGTGCCAGCAGTGAATTAGCAGGGGGCTACAATGAGCAGTTCTTC.

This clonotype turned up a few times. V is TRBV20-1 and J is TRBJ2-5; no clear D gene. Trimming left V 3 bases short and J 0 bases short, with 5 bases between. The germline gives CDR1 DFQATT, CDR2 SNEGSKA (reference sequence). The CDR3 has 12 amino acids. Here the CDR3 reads CSASWYQETQYF. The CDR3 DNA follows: TGCAGTGCTAGTTGGTACCAAGAGACCCAGTACTTC.

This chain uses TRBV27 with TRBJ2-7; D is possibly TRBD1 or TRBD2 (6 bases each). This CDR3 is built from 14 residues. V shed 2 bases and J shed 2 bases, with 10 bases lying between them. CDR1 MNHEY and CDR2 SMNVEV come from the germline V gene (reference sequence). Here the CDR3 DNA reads TGTGCCAGCAGTTTAACGGGGGCCGCCTACGAGCAGTACTTC. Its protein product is CASSLTGAAYEQYF.

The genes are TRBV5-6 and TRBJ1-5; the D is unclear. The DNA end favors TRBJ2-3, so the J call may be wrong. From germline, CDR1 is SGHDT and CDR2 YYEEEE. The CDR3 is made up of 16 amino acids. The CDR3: CASSLWSEPINQPQYF. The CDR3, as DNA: TGTGCCAGCAGCTTGTGGTCAGAGCCAATAAATCAGCCCCAGTATTTT.